One and the same sample provided the 2 T cell receptor beta chains below, sequenced in a study of low-dose radiotherapy and immunotherapy resistance in tumors. cDNA synthesis used a TRAV/TRBV-specific primer set for both chains. PCR amplification of the TCRs was performed with Phusion for 20 to 25 PCR cycles, and it relied on a constant-region primer together with a V-primer adapter. TCRdb reprocessed the reads via MiXCR and lists one record per CDR3 protein. The table has tens of thousands of distinct CDR3 sequences, roughly 20% seen once. This sample's time point: after trial treatment. Treatment in this sample: LDRT plus nivolumab, ipilimumab, low-dose cyclophosphamide and aspirin (RACIN trial). This specimen consisted of PBMCs, obtained after low-dose radiotherapy plus immunotherapy. The receptors derive from a female donor with ovarian cancer.

This chain links TRBV5-4 with TRBJ2-1, with a possible D match to TRBD2 (6 bases). Germline V gene sequence: CDR1 SGHNT, CDR2 YYREEE (reference sequence). The CDR3 sequence is 12 residues long. Trimming removed 4 bases from V and 8 bases from J, with 10 bases in between. In nucleotides, the CDR3 is TGTGCCAGCAGCAGGACTACAGATGAGCAGTTCTTC. Its protein is CASSRTTDEQFF.

Ten or more counts support this clonotype. V is TRBV7-9 and J is TRBJ1-2, with D unclear. The CDR3 covers 14 residues. V shed 0 bases and J shed 5 bases, with 10 bases lying between them. Germline V gives CDR1 SEHNR, CDR2 FQNEAQ (reference sequence). The CDR3 nucleotides are TGTGCCAGCAGCTTAGCGGAGGAGGGATATGGCTACACCTTC. It yields the protein CASSLAEEGYGYTF.